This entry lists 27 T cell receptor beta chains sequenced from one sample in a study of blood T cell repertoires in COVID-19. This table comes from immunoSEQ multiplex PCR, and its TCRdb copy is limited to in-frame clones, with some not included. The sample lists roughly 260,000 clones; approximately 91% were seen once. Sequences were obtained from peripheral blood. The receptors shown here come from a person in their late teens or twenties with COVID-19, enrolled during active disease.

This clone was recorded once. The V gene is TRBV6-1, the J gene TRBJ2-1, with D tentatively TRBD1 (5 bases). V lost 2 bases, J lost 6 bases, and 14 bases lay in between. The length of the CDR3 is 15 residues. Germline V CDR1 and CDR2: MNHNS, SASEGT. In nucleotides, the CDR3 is TGTGCCAGCAGTGAAATAACAGGTACTGCCAATGAGCAGTTCTTC. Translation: CASSEITGTANEQFF.

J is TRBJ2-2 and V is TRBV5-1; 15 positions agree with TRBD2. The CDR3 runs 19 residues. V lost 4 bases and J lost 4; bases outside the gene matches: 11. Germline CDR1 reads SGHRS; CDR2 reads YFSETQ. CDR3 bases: TGCGCCAGCAGCCCAGTTCCGGGACTAGCGGGAGGAGGCACCGGGGAGCTGTTTTTT. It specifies CASSPVPGLAGGGTGELFF.

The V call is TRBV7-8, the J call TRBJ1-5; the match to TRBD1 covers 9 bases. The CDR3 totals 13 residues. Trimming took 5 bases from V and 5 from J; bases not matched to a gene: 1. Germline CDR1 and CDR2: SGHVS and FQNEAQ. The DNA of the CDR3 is TGTGCCAGCAGCCGGGACAGGGATCAGCCCCAGCATTTT. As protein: CASSRDRDQPQHF.

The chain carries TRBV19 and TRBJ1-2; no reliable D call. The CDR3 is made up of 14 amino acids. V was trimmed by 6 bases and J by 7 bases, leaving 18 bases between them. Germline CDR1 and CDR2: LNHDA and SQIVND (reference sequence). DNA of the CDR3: TGTGCCAGTAGCTCCACCGGTACCTCAATTGGCTACACCTTC. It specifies CASSSTGTSIGYTF.

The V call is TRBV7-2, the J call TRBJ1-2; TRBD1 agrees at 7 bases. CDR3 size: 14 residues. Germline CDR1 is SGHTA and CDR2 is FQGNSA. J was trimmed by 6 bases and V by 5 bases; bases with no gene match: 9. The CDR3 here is CASSLTTGQNGYTF. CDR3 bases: TGTGCCAGCAGCCTAACGACAGGGCAGAATGGCTACACCTTC.

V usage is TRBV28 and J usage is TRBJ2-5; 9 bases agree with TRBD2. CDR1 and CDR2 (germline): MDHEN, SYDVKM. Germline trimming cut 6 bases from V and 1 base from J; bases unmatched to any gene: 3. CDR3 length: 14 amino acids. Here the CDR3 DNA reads TGTGCCAGCAGCGAGACTAGCGGCCAAGAGACCCAGTACTTC. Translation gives CASSETSGQETQYF.

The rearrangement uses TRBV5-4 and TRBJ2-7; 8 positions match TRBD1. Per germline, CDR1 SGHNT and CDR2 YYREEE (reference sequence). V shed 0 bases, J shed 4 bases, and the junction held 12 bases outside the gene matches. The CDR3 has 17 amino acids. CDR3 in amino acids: CASSLGGGPGGAYEQYF. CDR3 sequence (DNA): TGTGCCAGCAGCTTGGGTGGTGGTCCAGGGGGCGCGTACGAGCAGTACTTC.

Here the CDR3 reads CASSLGRQALQYF. The CDR3, as DNA: TGTGCCAGCAGCTTAGGAAGACAGGCGTTGCAGTACTTC. The chain links TRBV11-2 to TRBJ2-7; D is possibly TRBD1 (6 bases). The ends were cut back, 1 base at V and 9 bases at J, with 13 bases in the middle. The CDR3 extends over 13 amino acids. CDR1 and CDR2 from the germline V gene are SGHAT and FQNNGV. The entire variable domain, with the rest obtained from reference TRBV11-2 and TRBJ2-7, is as follows: EAGVAQSPRYKIIEKRQSVAFWCNPISGHATLYWYQQILGQGPKLLIQFQNNGVVDDSQLPKDRFSAERLKGVDSTLKIQPAKLEDSAVYLCASSLGRQALQYFGPGTRLTVT.

CDR3 in amino acids: CASSVALGQGYEQYF. The CDR3 nucleotides read TGTGCCAGCAGCGTAGCACTCGGACAGGGCTACGAGCAGTACTTC. The chain couples TRBV9 to TRBJ2-7, with 8 bases aligning to TRBD1. The J segment lost 3 bases and the V segment lost 0 bases, leaving 5 bases of the junction unmatched. The CDR3 spans 15 residues. The germline V gene encodes CDR1 SGDLS and CDR2 YYNGEE.

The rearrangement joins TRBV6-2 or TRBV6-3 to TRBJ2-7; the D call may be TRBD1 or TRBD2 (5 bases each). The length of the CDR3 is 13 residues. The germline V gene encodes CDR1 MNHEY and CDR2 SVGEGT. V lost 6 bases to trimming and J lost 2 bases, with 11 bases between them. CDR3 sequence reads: CASSQGDTYEQYF. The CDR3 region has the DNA TGTGCCAGCAGCCAGGGAGATACCTACGAGCAGTACTTC.

The CDR3 region has the DNA TGTGCCAGCAGCATTAGCTGGACAGGGGGCTTCTCTGGAAACACCATATATTTT. Protein product: CASSISWTGGFSGNTIYF. The gene calls are TRBV7-2 and TRBJ1-3; 11 bases are a match to TRBD1. This CDR3 is built from 18 residues. From germline, CDR1 is SGHTA and CDR2 FQGNSA. V shed 5 bases and J 0 bases; nucleotides not matched to a gene: 9.

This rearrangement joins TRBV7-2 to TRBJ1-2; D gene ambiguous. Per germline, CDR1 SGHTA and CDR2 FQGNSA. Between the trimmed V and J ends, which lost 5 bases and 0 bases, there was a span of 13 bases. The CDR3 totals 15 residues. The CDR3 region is CASSPLGGSNYGYTF. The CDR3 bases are TGTGCCAGCAGCCCCCTGGGCGGGTCTAACTATGGCTACACCTTC. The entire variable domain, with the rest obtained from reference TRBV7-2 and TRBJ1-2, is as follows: GAGVSQSPSNKVTEKGKDVELRCDPISGHTALYWYRQSLGQGLEFLIYFQGNSAPDKSGLPSDRFSAERTGGSVSTLTIQRTQQEDSAVYLCASSPLGGSNYGYTFGSGTRLTVV.

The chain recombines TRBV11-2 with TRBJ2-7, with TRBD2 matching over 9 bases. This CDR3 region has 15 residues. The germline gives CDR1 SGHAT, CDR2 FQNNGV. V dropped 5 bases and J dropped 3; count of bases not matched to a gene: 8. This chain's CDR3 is CASSLPGTSFYEQYF. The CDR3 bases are TGTGCCAGCAGCCTACCAGGGACTAGCTTCTACGAGCAGTACTTC.

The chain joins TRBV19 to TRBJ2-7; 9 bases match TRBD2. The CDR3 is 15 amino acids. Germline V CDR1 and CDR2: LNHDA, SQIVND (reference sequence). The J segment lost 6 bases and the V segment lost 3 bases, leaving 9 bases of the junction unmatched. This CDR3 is CASSIGVAGVFEQYF. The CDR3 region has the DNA TGTGCCAGTAGTATTGGGGTAGCGGGAGTGTTCGAGCAGTACTTC.

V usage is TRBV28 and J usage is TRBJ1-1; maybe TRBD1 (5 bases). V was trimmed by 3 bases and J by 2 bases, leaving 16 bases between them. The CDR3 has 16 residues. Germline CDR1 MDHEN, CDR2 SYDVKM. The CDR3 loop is CASSFPTQGANTEAFF. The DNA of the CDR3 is TGTGCCAGCAGTTTCCCCACCCAGGGCGCCAACACTGAAGCTTTCTTT.

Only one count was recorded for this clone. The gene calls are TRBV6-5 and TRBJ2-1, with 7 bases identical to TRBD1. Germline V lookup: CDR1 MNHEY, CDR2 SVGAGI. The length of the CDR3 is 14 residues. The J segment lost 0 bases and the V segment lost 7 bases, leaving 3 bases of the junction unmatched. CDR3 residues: CASIRGSSYNEQFF. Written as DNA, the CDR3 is TGTGCCAGCATCAGGGGGAGCTCCTACAATGAGCAGTTCTTC.

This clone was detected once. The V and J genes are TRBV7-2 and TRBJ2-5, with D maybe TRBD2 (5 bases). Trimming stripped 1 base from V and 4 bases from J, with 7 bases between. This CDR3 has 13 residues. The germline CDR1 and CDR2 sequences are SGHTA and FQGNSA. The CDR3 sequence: CASSLGAGETQYF. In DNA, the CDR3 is TGTGCCAGCAGCTTAGGGGCGGGAGAGACCCAGTACTTC.

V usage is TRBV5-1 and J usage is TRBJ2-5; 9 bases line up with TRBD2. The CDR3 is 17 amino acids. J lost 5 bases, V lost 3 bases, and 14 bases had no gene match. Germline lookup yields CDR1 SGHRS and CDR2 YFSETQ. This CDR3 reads CASSSLTAGGRWETQYF. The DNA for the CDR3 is TGCGCCAGCAGCTCCTTAACTGCGGGAGGGCGGTGGGAGACCCAGTACTTC.

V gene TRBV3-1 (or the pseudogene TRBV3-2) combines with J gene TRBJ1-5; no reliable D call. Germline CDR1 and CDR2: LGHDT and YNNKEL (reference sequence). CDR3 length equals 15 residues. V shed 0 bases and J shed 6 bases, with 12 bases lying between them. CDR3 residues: CASSQDPQRGQPQHF. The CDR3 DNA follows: TGTGCCAGCAGCCAAGATCCACAACGTGGTCAGCCCCAGCATTTT.

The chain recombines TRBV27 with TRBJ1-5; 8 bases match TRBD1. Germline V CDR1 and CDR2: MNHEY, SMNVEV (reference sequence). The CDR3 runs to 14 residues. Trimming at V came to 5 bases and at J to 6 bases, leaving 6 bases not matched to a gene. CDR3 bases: TGTGCCAGCAGTCCCCAGGGGGCCATTCAGCCCCAGCATTTT. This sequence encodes CASSPQGAIQPQHF.

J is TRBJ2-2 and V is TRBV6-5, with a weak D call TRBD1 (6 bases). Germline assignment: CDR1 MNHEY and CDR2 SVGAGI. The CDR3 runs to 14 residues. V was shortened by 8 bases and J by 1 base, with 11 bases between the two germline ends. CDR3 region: CASVQGLNTGELFF. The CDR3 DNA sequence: TGTGCCAGCGTGCAGGGGCTGAACACCGGGGAGCTGTTTTTT.

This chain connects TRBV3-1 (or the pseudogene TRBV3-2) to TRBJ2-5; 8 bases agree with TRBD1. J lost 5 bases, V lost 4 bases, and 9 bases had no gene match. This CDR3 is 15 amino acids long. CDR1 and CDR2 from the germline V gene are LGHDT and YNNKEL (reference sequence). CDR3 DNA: TGTGCCAGCAGCCCCCTTCCAGGGGGCGATGAGACCCAGTACTTC. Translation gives CASSPLPGGDETQYF.

The CDR3 coding sequence is TGTGCCAGCAGCTTCCGTCAGGGCACCGGGGAGCTGTTTTTT. Amino acids: CASSFRQGTGELFF. The chain joins TRBV5-5 to TRBJ2-2, with D maybe TRBD1 (5 bases). Trimming stripped 2 bases from V and 4 bases from J, with 9 bases between. There are 14 residues in the CDR3. In germline, CDR1 is SGHKS, CDR2 YYEKEE (reference sequence).

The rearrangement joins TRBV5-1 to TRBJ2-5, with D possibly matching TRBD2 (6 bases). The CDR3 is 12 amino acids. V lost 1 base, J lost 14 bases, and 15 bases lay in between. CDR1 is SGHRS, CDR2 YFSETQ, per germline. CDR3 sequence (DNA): TGCGCCAGCAGCTTGACCCCGGGGGACCCTTACTTC. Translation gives CASSLTPGDPYF.

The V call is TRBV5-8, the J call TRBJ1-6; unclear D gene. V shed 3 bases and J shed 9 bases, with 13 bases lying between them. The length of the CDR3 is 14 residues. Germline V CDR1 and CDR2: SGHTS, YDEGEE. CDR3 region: CASSSPTTVSPLHF. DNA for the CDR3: TGTGCCAGCAGCTCGCCTACTACTGTTTCACCCCTCCACTTT.

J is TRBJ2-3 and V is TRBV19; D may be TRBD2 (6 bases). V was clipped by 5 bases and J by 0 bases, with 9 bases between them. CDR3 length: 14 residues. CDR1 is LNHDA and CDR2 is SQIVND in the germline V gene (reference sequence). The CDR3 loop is CASSDGTSTDTQYF. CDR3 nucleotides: TGTGCCAGTAGTGACGGGACTAGCACAGATACGCAGTATTTT.

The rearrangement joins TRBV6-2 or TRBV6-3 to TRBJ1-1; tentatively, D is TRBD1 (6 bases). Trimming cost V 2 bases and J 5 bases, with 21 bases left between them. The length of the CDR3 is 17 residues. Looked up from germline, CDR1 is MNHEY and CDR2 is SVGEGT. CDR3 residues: CASSYPRGPSRRTEAFF. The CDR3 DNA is TGTGCCAGCAGTTACCCCAGGGGACCTTCTCGAAGGACTGAAGCTTTCTTT.